This TCR beta chain was identified in a study of naive and memory T cell subsets. The ends were cut back, 6 bases at V and 13 bases at J, with 27 bases in the middle. CDR1 is MNHEY, CDR2 SVGEGT, per germline. CDR3 length: 15 residues. Amplification of ligated cDNA took four PCR rounds with SP2 and nested alpha and beta constant primers. Alpha and beta constant region primers primed reverse transcription for blood and skin samples. From the 5' RACE reads, TCRdb called clonotypes with MiXCR, one entry per CDR3 protein. The sample yields roughly 48,000 distinct CDR3 sequences, approximately 4.8% seen once. An oligonucleotide containing a UMI was ligated to the 3' end of TCR cDNA. This clonotype has a handful of counts.

V and J are TRBV6-2 or TRBV6-3 and TRBJ1-1; possibly TRBD1 for D (5 bases). This clonotype originated in a female donor in good health. In nucleotides, the CDR3 is TGTGCCAGCAGATATGAACCGGGGGGACGGCAGGAGAGTTTCTTT. It is translated as CASRYEPGGRQESFF.